The entry below describes one T cell receptor (beta chain). The target of this receptor is not known. It has no much larger one-base neighbor in the sample; base qualities were not kept. The cohort consisted of 600 to 750 healthy bone marrow donors. At the time of sampling, every cohort member was nominally healthy, though immune exposures that went unrecorded were likely present. The donor tested CMV seronegative and was one of the 352 seronegative cohort members. Every donor gave a peripheral blood sample, and the peripheral blood mononuclear cells from that sample were used for TCR beta sequencing. The Qiagen DNeasy Blood Extraction Kit was used to extract genomic DNA from the blood cell samples. This entry is derived from a study of cytomegalovirus exposure and HLA in healthy donors (dated by TCRdb to between 2016 and 2019). About the full investigation: An earlier analysis of some 600 of the donors reported 250 to 300 Gb of sequence data and 95 million to 130 million unique TCR beta sequences obtained from around 170 million T cells. A later analysis re-examined previously published TCR beta repertoires from just over 650 donors and added high-resolution HLA genotyping to investigate patterns of TCR occurrence. Using immunosequencing, the study profiled T cell repertoires from about 610 subjects and related those repertoires to cytomegalovirus serostatus. The study was designed to test whether signatures of past pathogen exposure could be identified by cataloging public T cell receptors. Approximately 300 gigabases of sequencing data and 70 million to 85 million unique TCR sequences were included in an early release covering roughly 600 HLA-typed donors. All discovery cohort repertoires had been generated on a single sequencing platform. Donor age, sex, ethnicity and CMV serostatus were collected together with the repertoire data. Typing coverage varied by locus: roughly 620-640 donors for A, B, C, DRB1 and DQB1; under 550 for DQA1; 606 for DPA1; around 450 for DPB1. Of the roughly 390 genotyped donors, around 81% fell in the genetic ancestry cluster associated with self-reported Caucasian donors. To predict cytomegalovirus infection status, the study brought together high-throughput TCR immunosequencing, statistical association of individual TCRs with disease status, and machine learning. Among some 410 genotyped donors of the cohort, an average of roughly 230,000 unique TCR beta nucleotide sequences was sequenced per donor, of which about 19% were non-productive. Rather than drawing on any new phenotypic data, the later analysis identified candidate immune exposures from TCR beta sequences and the way those sequences occurred across donors. An earlier analysis of several hundred of the donors applied high-throughput TCR beta sequencing to assess whether each TCR beta V gene segment acted as functional or pseudogenic. HLA typing covered class I and class II loci at four-digit resolution. A few DR-DQ haplotypes were treated as single units for association and clustering because of strong linkage in the cohort. Besides the first cohort of about 730 subjects, a separate validation cohort made up of 120 or so different subjects was used. Genome-wide SNP genotypes for about 60% of the roughly 700 donors were used in a later genetic analysis, which treated that subset as a discovery cohort. The full study reports these points: A later analysis found that TCR association rates varied across HLA loci, with DRB1 alleles showing the most associated TCRs and HLA-C alleles the fewest. In a later analysis, several top co-occurrence clusters were reported to appear linked to parvovirus B19, influenza, CMV and Epstein-Barr virus. HLA typing was unavailable for some donors at each locus, so association tests used only the typed subset. In a later genetic analysis, fewer N-insertions in productive TCRs were reported among donors in an Asian-associated ancestry cluster than the roughly 700-donor mean. A total of roughly 160 TCR beta chains were listed by the study as associated with cytomegalovirus. An earlier analysis of approximately 570 of the donors showed that most TCR beta V segments appeared in productive rearrangements either about 87% or about 30% of the time, which broadly matched IMGT annotations. Strong co-occurrence of HLA alleles, especially DR and DQ, made assigning TCR associations to individual alleles difficult. In a later analysis, most CMV-associated TCR beta chains were found to appear HLA-restricted, with HLA associations seemingly driven largely by CMV exposure. A later analysis associated 16,951 TCR beta sequences with specific HLA alleles at a false discovery rate of 0.05. The presence/absence analyses assumed that sequencing depth was roughly uniform across donors, and that assumption may not be true. Because counts were too low, roughly 17 rarely observed V segments, including chromosome 9 orphons, were left out of the earlier analysis of a few hundred of the donors. In a later analysis, HLA-associated TCR beta chains showed more clonal expansion and lower generation probabilities than non-associated chains that were equally common. The authors suggested that the approach could potentially be generalized to other disease states and immunological phenotypes. Across donors, most TCR sequences were observed very rarely, whereas some public TCRs were present in many individuals. In vitro tests confirmed that a few of the cytomegalovirus-associated TCR beta chains recognize cytomegalovirus antigens. A cluster of highly shared sequence variants was judged likely to be a technical artifact of the sequencing pipeline. A further reported finding was that TCR beta sequences accurately predicted the HLA-A and HLA-B alleles for most subjects in the first cohort. A later genetic analysis associated a missense DCLRE1C variant with V-gene and J-gene trimming of TCR beta chains, and an independent cohort replicated the association. Correlated functional status among segregating V segments might reflect linkage disequilibrium, but an unknown experimental factor could not be ruled out. Only TCR beta chains were sequenced in this cohort, and the absence of alpha or paired-chain data limited detectable features. For the cohort, immune exposure information was limited to CMV serostatus. Because the 87-base-pair reads could not distinguish some IMGT-functional V segments, including TRBV6-2 and TRBV6-3, those segments were excluded. The classifier was reported to diagnose cytomegalovirus status with high specificity and sensitivity in both the original and validation cohorts.

Receptor amplification or capture employed the immunoSEQ multiplex PCR assay. The multiplex PCR relied on a mix of 60 forward primers for TCR Vbeta segments and 13 reverse primers for TCR Jbeta segments. A multiplex PCR assay on genomic DNA amplified the CDR3 region of rearranged TCR beta genes. The amplified TCR beta libraries were sequenced on the Illumina HiSeq System as 87-base-pair reads. The study's own analysis went as follows. A later analysis counted approximately 74 million unique TCR beta chains across the 666 repertoires, and some 11 million of these chains were shared by at least two donors. A nearest-neighbor algorithm error-corrected the raw reads and collapsed the reads into unique sequences, merging closely related sequences to remove PCR and sequencing errors. V, D and J gene segments were assigned by aligning CDR3 sequences to IMGT reference sequences. For a sequence to be retained, a match of at least six nucleotides was required to both a V gene segment and a J gene segment. Rearrangements were called productive when the CDR3 lacked stop codons and stayed in frame with V and J; all others were non-productive. Following IMGT convention, CDR3 was defined as the stretch from the second conserved V-encoded cysteine up to the conserved J-encoded phenylalanine. The earlier analysis of some 600 of the donors excluded sequences that lacked an unambiguous match to a single V gene segment. In an earlier analysis of approximately 500 of the donors, a V segment was called functional when productive rearrangements were above 56.7%, and segregating when the standard deviation between donors exceeded 5%. A statistical classification framework was developed to diagnose cytomegalovirus status using the catalog of TCR beta chain sequences. In a later analysis, TCR nucleotide sequences were compared against IMGT/GENE-DB human TR gene sequences so that V and J genes could be assigned. A later analysis assigned CDR3 sequences and most-parsimonious VDJ recombination scenarios with the TCRdist pipeline. In a later analysis, each TCR beta chain was defined by its CDR3 amino acid sequence together with its V-gene family, and reads lacking a unique V-gene family were excluded. To address suspected cross-contamination and a sequencing artifact, a later analysis removed roughly 580 highly shared, low-generation-probability nucleotide sequences. A later analysis calculated a clonal expansion index for each public chain from normalized within-repertoire ranks of inferred template counts. A later analysis computed generation probabilities with a VDJ recombination model fitted to out-of-frame rearrangements, and checked the results against IGoR. In a later analysis, hypergeometric tests were used to score TCR-TCR, TCR-HLA and TCR-CMV co-occurrence, with a repertoire-size bias correction applied to TCR pairs. A later analysis estimated false discovery rates by permuting HLA or CMV assignments 20 times. In a later analysis, co-occurring TCRs were grouped using DBSCAN, and TCRdist sequence similarity was added for clustering within HLA-allele-positive subsets. Co-occurrence clustering excluded repertoires with fewer than 30,000 or more than 120,000 public chains, plus five with anomalous nucleotide sharing. The table was pulled from immuneACCESS by TCRdb, which kept in-frame rearrangements only. Such tables lose some clones; where checked, under half of the loss comes from unresolved V genes, and the rest has no known cause. V, J and clone size derive from that table, while D and trimming were established from the DNA sequence. The sample records 30,000 to 40,000 clones, 60% to 75% of which are singletons. Of the sample, 3% to 5% falls within the top ten clones.

Per the germline V gene, MGHRA is the CDR1 and YSYEKL is the CDR2. Trimming takes 3 bases off V and 6 bases off J; junction bases not matched to a gene: 9. Including the terminal cysteine and phenylalanine, the CDR3 comprises 15 residues. Kept here is only the CDR3 DNA, which spans 45 bases and is read in frame from base 1. The sequence is built from TRBV4-1 and TRBJ2-7; 9 middle bases align to TRBD2. Sequenced sample: PBMCs. This clonotype was sampled from a man in his forties in good health and CMV-seronegative. Read as DNA, the sequence is TGCGCCAGCAGCCAGCTGGGCGGGGGGGCTCTCGAGCAGTACTTC. Its protein reads: CASSQLGGGALEQYF.